This TCR beta chain appears in the sequencing data of a study of OX40 agonist ivuxolimab in advanced cancers. Germline V gene sequence: CDR1 SEHNR, CDR2 FQNEAQ (reference sequence). The V end was cut by 2 bases, the J end by 6 bases, with 10 bases between. The CDR3 runs 13 residues. Assay used: immunoSEQ multiplex PCR; TCRdb lists only in-frame clones, some missing. The sample consists of some 60,000 clones, 65% to 85% of them appearing once. Worth noting for this clone: What it binds is unknown.

Regarding the study as a whole: Antigen specificity was not determined for the expanded peripheral T cells.

The sequence derives from an adult with an advanced solid tumor such as melanoma, head and neck, liver or kidney cancer. The V gene is TRBV7-9, the J gene TRBJ1-1, with D unresolved. Material: CD4+ or CD8+ T cells sorted from blood, obtained in a trial of the OX40 agonist ivuxolimab. CDR3 nucleotides: TGTGCCAGCAGCTTAAGAGTTATCGCTGAAGCTTTCTTT. Residues: CASSLRVIAEAFF.